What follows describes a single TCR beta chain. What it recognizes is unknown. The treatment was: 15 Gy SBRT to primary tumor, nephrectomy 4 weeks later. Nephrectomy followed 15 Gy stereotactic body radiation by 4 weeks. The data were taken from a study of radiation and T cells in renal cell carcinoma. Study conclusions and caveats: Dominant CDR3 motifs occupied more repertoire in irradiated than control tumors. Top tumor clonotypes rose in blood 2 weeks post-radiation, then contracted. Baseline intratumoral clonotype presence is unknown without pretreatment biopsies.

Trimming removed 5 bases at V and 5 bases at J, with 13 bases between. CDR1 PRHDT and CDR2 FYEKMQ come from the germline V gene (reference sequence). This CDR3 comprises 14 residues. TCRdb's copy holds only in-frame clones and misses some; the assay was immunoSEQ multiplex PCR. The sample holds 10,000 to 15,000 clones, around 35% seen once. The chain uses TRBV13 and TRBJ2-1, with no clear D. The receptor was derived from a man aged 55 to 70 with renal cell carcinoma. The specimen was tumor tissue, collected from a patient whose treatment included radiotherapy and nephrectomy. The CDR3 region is CASSREGRNNEQFF. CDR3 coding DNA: TGTGCCAGCAGCCGAGAAGGACGGAACAATGAGCAGTTCTTC.